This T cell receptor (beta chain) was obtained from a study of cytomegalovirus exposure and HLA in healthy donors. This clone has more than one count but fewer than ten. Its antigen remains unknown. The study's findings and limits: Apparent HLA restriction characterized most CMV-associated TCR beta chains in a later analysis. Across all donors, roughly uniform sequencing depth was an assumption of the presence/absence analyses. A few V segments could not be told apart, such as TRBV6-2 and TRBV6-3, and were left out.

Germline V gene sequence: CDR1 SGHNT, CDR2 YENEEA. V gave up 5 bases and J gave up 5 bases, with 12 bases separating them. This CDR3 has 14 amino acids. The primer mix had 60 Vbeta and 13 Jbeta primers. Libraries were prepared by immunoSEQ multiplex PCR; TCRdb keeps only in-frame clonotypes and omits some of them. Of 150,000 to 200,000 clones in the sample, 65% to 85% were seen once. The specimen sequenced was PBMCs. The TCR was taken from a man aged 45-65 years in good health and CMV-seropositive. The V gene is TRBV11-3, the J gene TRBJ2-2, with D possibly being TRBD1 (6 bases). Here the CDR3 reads CASSPPRGTGELFF. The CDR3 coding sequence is TGTGCCAGCAGCCCCCCTAGGGGGACCGGGGAGCTGTTTTTT.